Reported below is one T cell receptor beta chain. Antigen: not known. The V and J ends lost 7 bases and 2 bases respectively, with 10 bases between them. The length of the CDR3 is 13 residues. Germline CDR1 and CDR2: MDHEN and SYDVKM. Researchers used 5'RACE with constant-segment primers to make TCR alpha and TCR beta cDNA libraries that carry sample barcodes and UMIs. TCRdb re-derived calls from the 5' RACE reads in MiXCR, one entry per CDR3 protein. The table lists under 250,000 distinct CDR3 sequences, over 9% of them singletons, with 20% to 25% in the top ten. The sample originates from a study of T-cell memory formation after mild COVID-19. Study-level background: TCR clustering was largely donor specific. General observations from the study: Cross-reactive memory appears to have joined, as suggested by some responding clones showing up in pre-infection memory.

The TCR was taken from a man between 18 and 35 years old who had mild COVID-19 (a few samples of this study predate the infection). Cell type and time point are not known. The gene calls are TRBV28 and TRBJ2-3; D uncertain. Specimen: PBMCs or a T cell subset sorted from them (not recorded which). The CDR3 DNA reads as TGTGCCAGCAATCCCCAGCCCACAGATACGCAGTATTTT. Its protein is CASNPQPTDTQYF.